These 17 T cell receptor beta chains were sequenced from one sample in a study of OX40 agonist ivuxolimab in advanced cancers. Method: immunoSEQ multiplex PCR; TCRdb's copy keeps in-frame clones and lacks some. The data hold about 70,000 clones, with roughly 81% observed a single time. The specimen comprised CD4+ or CD8+ T cells sorted from blood, sampled in a trial of the OX40 agonist ivuxolimab. The receptors shown here come from an adult with an advanced solid tumor such as melanoma, head and neck, liver or kidney cancer.

This clone was counted once. This chain links TRBV18 with TRBJ2-5; perhaps TRBD2 as D (6 bases). This CDR3 spans 16 amino acids. V dropped 3 bases and J dropped 5 bases, with 19 bases sitting between them. Germline V gene lookup returns CDR1 KGHSH and CDR2 LQKENI. DNA for the CDR3: TGTGCCAGCTCACCGCCGTTAGGGACTCTGCCCGAGACCCAGTACTTC. This gives the protein CASSPPLGTLPETQYF.

This chain joins TRBV9 and TRBJ2-5; TRBD2 matches 11 bases. The V gene end was trimmed by 5 bases and the J gene end by 5 bases; junction bases not matched to a gene: 5. Germline V gene lookup returns CDR1 SGDLS and CDR2 YYNGEE. The CDR3 contains 14 residues. CDR3 DNA: TGTGCCAGCAGTGCTAGCGGGAGGCACGAGACCCAGTACTTC. Protein product: CASSASGRHETQYF.

The rearrangement joins TRBV10-3 to TRBJ1-2; no definite D call. CDR3 length: 13 amino acids. V was clipped by 4 bases and J by 4 bases, with 10 bases between them. Germline CDR1 reads ENHRY; CDR2 reads SYGVKD. CDR3 DNA: TGTGCCATCAGTGCCGAGGGCCGCTATGGCTACACCTTC. This encodes CAISAEGRYGYTF.

The sample holds a few counts of this clone. The rearrangement uses TRBV29-1 and TRBJ2-3; perhaps TRBD2 as D (7 bases). The CDR3 covers 14 residues. The germline V and J ends were trimmed by 5 bases and 0 bases, with 12 bases remaining between them. The germline V gene has CDR1 SQVTM and CDR2 ANQGSEA. CDR3 in DNA: TGCAGCGTTAGGCGGGGGCTGAGCACAGATACGCAGTATTTT. Its protein product is CSVRRGLSTDTQYF.

The chain employs TRBV5-4 and TRBJ1-1; unclear D gene. The V gene's germline CDR1 is SGHNT and CDR2 YYREEE (reference sequence). The V end was cut by 4 bases, the J end by 9 bases, with 16 bases between. The CDR3 runs to 13 residues. The CDR3 DNA is TGTGCCAGCAGCCAGGTAGACACGGAGAAAGCTTTCTTT. Translated, it gives CASSQVDTEKAFF.

Notes on this clone: The sample has other DNA sequences that encode this CDR3 too. This rearrangement joins TRBV12-5 to TRBJ1-1; D remains unclear. V was pared by 6 bases and J by 0 bases, with 2 bases between. CDR1 is LGHNT and CDR2 is FRNRAP in the germline V gene. This CDR3 is 11 amino acids long. CDR3 amino acids: CASGLNTEAFF. CDR3 DNA: TGTGCTAGTGGCCTGAACACTGAAGCTTTCTTT.

The chain uses TRBV6-1 and TRBJ2-5, with D possibly matching TRBD1 (5 bases). The CDR3 contains 13 residues. Trimming removed 11 bases from V and 5 bases from J, with 18 bases in between. CDR1 is MNHNS, CDR2 SASEGT, per germline. CDR3 nucleotides: TGTGCCTCGAAGGGGTCCGGACGGGAGACCCAGTACTTC. Residues: CASKGSGRETQYF.

CDR3 in amino acids: CASSAGQRNGYTF. The CDR3 DNA is TGTGCCAGCAGTGCGGGCCAGAGGAATGGCTACACCTTC. This chain joins TRBV6-1 and TRBJ1-2; D uncertain. V was shortened by 4 bases and J by 6 bases, with 12 bases between the two germline ends. CDR1 and CDR2 (germline): MNHNS, SASEGT. The CDR3 runs to 13 residues.

The rearrangement links TRBV7-2 to TRBJ2-1, with D unclear. The germline gives CDR1 SGHTA, CDR2 FQGNSA. V lost 5 bases and J lost 9, with 8 bases in between. The CDR3 has 11 amino acids. The CDR3 sequence: CASSPFGEQFF. In DNA, the CDR3 is TGTGCCAGCAGCCCCTTTGGTGAGCAGTTCTTC.

This chain links TRBV2 with TRBJ2-7; maybe TRBD2 (5 bases). In germline, CDR1 is SNHLY, CDR2 FYNNEI. The CDR3 is made up of 12 amino acids. CDR3 bases: TGTGCTACGGCCCAGCGGAGCTACGAGCAGTACTTC. It encodes CATAQRSYEQYF.

This chain joins TRBV15 and TRBJ2-1; D gene uncertain. V lost 3 bases and J lost 1, with 10 bases in between. CDR1 is LNHNV and CDR2 is YYDKDF in the germline V gene (reference sequence). The CDR3 has 15 residues. CDR3 in DNA: TGTGCCACCAGCAGGCAGGCGTTATCCTACAATGAGCAGTTCTTC. It yields the protein CATSRQALSYNEQFF. The variable domain in full, completed from reference TRBV15 and TRBJ2-1, reads DAMVIQNPRYQVTQFGKPVTLSCSQTLNHNVMYWYQQKSSQAPKLLFHYYDKDFNNEADTPDNFQSRRPNTSFCFLDIRSPGLGDTAMYLCATSRQALSYNEQFFGPGTRLTVL.

The CDR3 region is CASRPGVLAGGTDTQYF. The CDR3 nucleotides are TGTGCCAGTAGACCAGGGGTCCTAGCGGGGGGCACAGATACGCAGTATTTT. V gene TRBV19 combines with J gene TRBJ2-3; 10 nucleotides agree with TRBD2. The J segment lost 1 base and the V segment lost 6 bases, leaving 10 bases of the junction unmatched. The CDR3 is 17 amino acids. In germline, CDR1 is LNHDA, CDR2 SQIVND (reference sequence).

The V gene is TRBV21-1, the J gene TRBJ2-3; whether TRBD2, the table's D call, matches the DNA was not checked. TRBV21-1 is listed as a pseudogene. The CDR3 runs 17 residues. The CDR3 coding sequence is TGTGCCAGCAGCGAACATCCTAGCGGGAGGGGCACAGATACGCAGTATTTT. Protein product: CASSEHPSGRGTDTQYF.

This clone was found a few times. V gene TRBV5-6 combines with J gene TRBJ1-2; D remains unclear. The V and J ends lost 2 bases and 6 bases respectively, with 14 bases between them. The CDR3 is 14 amino acids. Looked up from germline, CDR1 is SGHDT and CDR2 is YYEEEE. CDR3 DNA sequence: TGTGCCAGCAGCTTTAGTATACAGTCGCATGGCTACACCTTC. This codes for CASSFSIQSHGYTF.

This clone was seen only a few times. This sequence joins TRBV10-3 and TRBJ2-3; 8 bases map to TRBD2. Germline CDR1 and CDR2: ENHRY and SYGVKD. V shed 4 bases and J 4 bases; nucleotides not matched to a gene: 4. This CDR3 spans 14 amino acids. CDR3 region: CAISAGGLADTQYF. The CDR3 DNA reads TGTGCCATCAGTGCGGGGGGGCTGGCAGATACGCAGTATTTT.

V and J are TRBV7-2 and TRBJ2-1; 10 bases fit TRBD1. V dropped 0 bases and J dropped 3; count of bases not matched to a gene: 5. Germline assignment: CDR1 SGHTA and CDR2 FQGNSA. The CDR3 covers 17 residues. The CDR3: CASSLARTGGFYNEQFF. Written as DNA, the CDR3 is TGTGCCAGCAGCTTAGCGCGGACAGGGGGGTTCTACAATGAGCAGTTCTTC.

This clone turned up a few times. The V and J genes are TRBV19 and TRBJ2-5, with D perhaps being TRBD1 or TRBD2 (5 bases each). CDR3 size: 16 residues. V lost 6 bases, J lost 7 bases, and 24 bases lay in between. The germline V gene encodes CDR1 LNHDA and CDR2 SQIVND (reference sequence). CDR3 sequence: CASSRAVRGVRVTQYF. For the CDR3, the DNA is TGTGCCAGTAGCCGAGCGGTAAGAGGGGTTCGAGTGACCCAGTACTTC. The whole variable domain, filled in from reference TRBV19 and TRBJ2-5, reads DGGITQSPKYLFRKEGQNVTLSCEQNLNHDAMYWYRQDPGQGLRLIYYSQIVNDFQKGDIAEGYSVSREKKESFPLTVTSAQKNPTAFYLCASSRAVRGVRVTQYFGPGTRLLVL.